The clone carrying this T cell receptor beta chain came up once. The CDR3 extends over 14 amino acids. V was trimmed by 6 bases and J by 3 bases, leaving 9 bases between them. Germline V CDR1 and CDR2: LNHDA, SQIVND (reference sequence). The data were taken from a study of blood T cell repertoires in COVID-19. Profiling relied on immunoSEQ multiplex PCR, and the TCRdb table lists in-frame clones only, not all of them. The table includes about 67,000 clones, 80% to 90% detected once. The receptor comes from a man aged 45-65 years with active COVID-19. This rearrangement joins TRBV19 to TRBJ1-6, with TRBD1 as a possible D gene (5 bases). Sequences were obtained from peripheral blood. CDR3 in DNA: TGTGCCAGTAGGCGGGACGGCTATAATTCACCCCTCCACTTT. Translation gives CASRRDGYNSPLHF.